This T cell receptor beta chain appears in the sequencing data of a study of vaccination and CD4 T cells after COVID-19. Study-level information: Control cultures were supplied with a CEFX pool, an HIV-1 Nef pool, or no peptide at all.

The treatment: approximately 10-day PBMC culture with coronavirus spike peptide pools or control peptides (ViraFEST assay). During the years 2011-2018, before the COVID-19 pandemic, the unexposed donor's CD4+ T cells were collected. Under the ViraFEST approach, antigen-specific T cells were expanded with peptide pools and TCRs subsequently sequenced. Researchers reported culturing approximately 2 million PBMCs per well with about 9.4 IU/ml IL-2 and 8 to 10 ug/ml peptide pools. Half-medium changes with fresh IL-2 medium occurred on days 3 and 7. As concerns this clonotype: What it binds is unknown.

The germline V and J ends were trimmed by 2 bases and 3 bases, with 11 bases remaining between them. CDR1 and CDR2 from the germline V gene are SGHTA and FQGNSA. This CDR3 comprises 15 residues. Cultured CD4+ T cells had their DNA profiled by the Oncomine TCR Beta short-read assay. Scientists extracted genomic DNA from CD4+ T cells grown in culture. Each CDR3 protein is one row after TCRdb ran MiXCR on the PCR reads. The sample shows 8,500 to 10,000 distinct CDR3 sequences, more than 25% of them seen only once. The sequenced sample was CD4+ T cells from blood, cultured in vitro. The rearrangement uses TRBV7-2 and TRBJ2-1; D possibly corresponds to TRBD1 (6 bases). The source is a human donor in good health. The CDR3 protein is CASSLQDSYYNEQFF. CDR3 DNA: TGTGCCAGCAGCTTACAGGACAGTTACTACAATGAGCAGTTCTTC.